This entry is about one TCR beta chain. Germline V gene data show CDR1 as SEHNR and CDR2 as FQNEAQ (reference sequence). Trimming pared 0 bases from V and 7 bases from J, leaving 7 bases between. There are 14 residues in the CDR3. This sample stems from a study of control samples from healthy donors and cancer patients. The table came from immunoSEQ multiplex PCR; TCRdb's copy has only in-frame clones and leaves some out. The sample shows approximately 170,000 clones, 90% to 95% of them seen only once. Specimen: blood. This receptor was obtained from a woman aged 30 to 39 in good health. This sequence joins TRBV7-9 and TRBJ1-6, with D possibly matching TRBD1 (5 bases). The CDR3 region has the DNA TGTGCCAGCAGCTTAGCGACAGTCAATTCACCCCTCCACTTT. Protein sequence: CASSLATVNSPLHF.